This TCR beta chain came from a study of T cells in Graves' hyperthyroidism and ophthalmopathy. V lost 0 bases, J lost 3 bases, and 5 bases lay in between. From germline, CDR1 is SGHAT and CDR2 FQDESV (reference sequence). This CDR3 is built from 14 residues. On the basis of clinical symptoms, serum thyroxine and TRAb, thyroid ultrasound and orbital computed tomography, diagnoses were made. The PBMCs had their origin in 7.5 to 10 ml of fresh peripheral blood. This clonotype was recorded at least ten times. Researchers amplified the TCR beta CDR3 regions from RNA transcripts. First-round RT-PCR of the TCR CDR3 relied on the HTBI primer set. TCRdb re-analysed the multiplex PCR reads in MiXCR, keeping a single row per CDR3 protein. The sample has some 300,000 distinct CDR3 sequences; roughly 19% are singletons.

The gene calls are TRBV11-1 and TRBJ2-2; the D is unclear. This receptor was taken from a man in his fifties with Graves' ophthalmopathy. The sample consisted of blood. The CDR3, as DNA: TGTGCCAGCAGCTTAGCCCAGTACACCGGGGAGCTGTTTTTT. Amino acids: CASSLAQYTGELFF.